Each of the 17 T cell receptor beta chains below was sequenced from the same sample in a study of regulatory T cells in long-lasting Graves disease. Time point: newly diagnosed GD, antithyroid drugs for less than 3 months. The TCR library was prepared using RNA isolated from PBMCs. Construction of the TCR beta libraries employed iRepertoire HTBI primers in conjunction with Arm-PCR of CDR3 regions. TCRdb reprocessed the multiplex PCR reads with MiXCR, giving one entry per CDR3 protein. The data contain about 430,000 distinct CDR3 sequences, approximately 16% of them singletons. This sample also appeared in a second study, on T cells in Graves' hyperthyroidism and ophthalmopathy.

Sample: peripheral blood mononuclear cells (PBMCs), taken at new diagnosis, from a patient treated with antithyroid drugs. The source is a middle-aged woman with Graves disease.

This clonotype occurred many times. This chain joins TRBV19 and TRBJ1-6; TRBD1 aligns across 8 bases. The V gene end was trimmed by 5 bases and the J gene end by 7 bases; junction bases not matched to a gene: 7. The CDR3 is made up of 15 amino acids. The germline V gene encodes CDR1 LNHDA and CDR2 SQIVND (reference sequence). CDR3 in amino acids: CASSVPGGRNSPLHF. In DNA, the CDR3 is TGTGCCAGTAGTGTCCCAGGGGGCCGGAATTCACCCCTCCACTTT.

The chain couples TRBV7-9 to TRBJ1-5; D is undetermined. The CDR3 covers 15 residues. V lost 3 bases and J lost 0, with 9 bases in between. From germline, CDR1 is SEHNR and CDR2 FQNEAQ (reference sequence). CDR3 amino acids: CASSFGLYSNQPQHF. The DNA for the CDR3 is TGTGCCAGCAGCTTCGGACTGTATAGCAATCAGCCCCAGCATTTT. Full variable domain (outside the CDR3, taken from reference TRBV7-9 and TRBJ1-5): DTGVSQNPRHKITKRGQNVTFRCDPISEHNRLYWYRQTLGQGPEFLTYFQNEAQLEKSRLLSDRFSAERPKGSFSTLEIQRTEQGDSAMYLCASSFGLYSNQPQHFGDGTRLSIL.

This clonotype has ten or more counts. The chain couples TRBV20-1 to TRBJ2-3; a possible D gene is TRBD2 (5 bases). V lost 0 bases to trimming and J lost 6 bases, with 16 bases between them. CDR1 DFQATT and CDR2 SNEGSKA come from the germline V gene (reference sequence). The CDR3 runs to 15 residues. The CDR3 nucleotides read TGCAGTGCTAGAGATCCGAGGGCCGCGGTGGATACGCAGTATTTT. Protein: CSARDPRAAVDTQYF.

The V call is TRBV7-9, the J call TRBJ2-3, with 12 bases identical to TRBD2. The germline CDR1 and CDR2 sequences are SEHNR and FQNEAQ (reference sequence). Unmatched junction bases numbered 14, after V lost 5 bases and J lost 5 bases. The CDR3 loop spans 18 amino acids. The CDR3 here is CASSPLSTSGRFGDTQYF. Here the CDR3 DNA reads TGTGCCAGCAGCCCGTTATCGACTAGCGGGAGATTTGGAGATACGCAGTATTTT.

This clonotype was picked up many times. This chain links TRBV30 with TRBJ1-1; tentatively, D is TRBD1 (6 bases). CDR3 length equals 14 residues. Trimming removed 2 bases from V and 3 bases from J, with 13 bases in between. Germline V gene lookup returns CDR1 GTSNPN and CDR2 SVGIG (reference sequence). The CDR3, as DNA: TGTGCCTGGAGTCCTGGGTCAGGGGACACTGAAGCTTTCTTT. Translated, it gives CAWSPGSGDTEAFF.

Many counts were recorded for this clonotype. The chain couples TRBV2 to TRBJ2-7; 13 bases are shared with TRBD2. V shed 4 bases and J 3 bases; nucleotides not matched to a gene: 3. Germline CDR1 and CDR2: SNHLY and FYNNEI. The CDR3 contains 15 residues. The CDR3 DNA follows: TGTGCCAGCAGTGGGGGACTAGCGGGGAACTACGAGCAGTACTTC. Translation: CASSGGLAGNYEQYF.

This clonotype was recorded at least ten times. This chain uses TRBV12-3 or TRBV12-4 with TRBJ2-7, with 12 bases lining up with TRBD2. The CDR3 has 15 amino acids. V was clipped by 7 bases and J by 5 bases; unmatched bases: 9. DNA of the CDR3: TGTGCCAGCACCCTGCTAGCGGGAGGGGGGGACGAGCAGTACTTC. It encodes CASTLLAGGGDEQYF.

This chain joins TRBV20-1 and TRBJ1-2; no definite D call. This CDR3 is built from 13 residues. Trimming pared 3 bases from V and 7 bases from J, leaving 15 bases between. The V gene's germline CDR1 is DFQATT and CDR2 SNEGSKA (reference sequence). The CDR3 protein is CSARTREVAGYTF. The DNA of the CDR3 is TGCAGTGCTAGGACAAGGGAAGTAGCTGGCTACACCTTC.

The table lists this clonotype with many counts. This chain connects TRBV11-2 to TRBJ1-5; D uncertain. There are 13 residues in the CDR3. Germline values: CDR1 SGHAT, CDR2 FQNNGV. V lost 0 bases and J lost 1, with 1 base in between. The DNA of the CDR3 is TGTGCCAGCAGCTTAGAAAGCAATCAGCCCCAGCATTTT. Its translation is CASSLESNQPQHF.

This clonotype was observed many times. V usage is TRBV28 and J usage is TRBJ2-7; a possible D gene is TRBD2 (6 bases). Germline V gene data show CDR1 as MDHEN and CDR2 as SYDVKM. The CDR3 runs to 15 residues. V was pared by 3 bases and J by 3 bases, with 15 bases between. CDR3 residues: CASSFLRDSNYEQYF. The CDR3 coding sequence is TGTGCCAGCAGTTTCCTAAGGGACTCCAACTACGAGCAGTACTTC.

This clonotype occurred a few times. The chain recombines TRBV28 with TRBJ1-5; 7 bases match TRBD1. The V gene end was trimmed by 2 bases and the J gene end by 2 bases; junction bases not matched to a gene: 6. The CDR3 runs 16 residues. CDR1 and CDR2 (germline): MDHEN, SYDVKM. Here the CDR3 reads CASSLSFGTGNQPQHF. As DNA, the CDR3 is TGTGCCAGCAGTTTAAGTTTTGGGACAGGCAATCAGCCCCAGCATTTT. Filled out from reference TRBV28 and TRBJ1-5, the complete variable domain reads DVKVTQSSRYLVKRTGEKVFLECVQDMDHENMFWYRQDPGLGLRLIYFSYDVKMKEKGDIPEGYSVSREKKERFSLILESASTNQTSMYLCASSLSFGTGNQPQHFGDGTRLSIL.

This clonotype has just a few counts. The chain couples TRBV7-9 to TRBJ1-3, with D perhaps TRBD1 (5 bases). Germline V gives CDR1 SEHNR, CDR2 FQNEAQ (reference sequence). The length of the CDR3 is 14 residues. Trimming removed 5 bases from V and 3 bases from J, with 11 bases in between. CDR3 protein: CASSTAGDGNTIYF. Here the CDR3 DNA reads TGTGCCAGCAGCACCGCGGGGGATGGAAACACCATATATTTT.

The chain employs TRBV5-1 and TRBJ2-3; weak D call: TRBD2 (5 bases). The germline CDR1 and CDR2 sequences are SGHRS and YFSETQ. The CDR3 has 15 residues. V shed 4 bases and J shed 0 bases, with 12 bases lying between them. As DNA, the CDR3 is TGCGCCAGCAGCCATAGCGCGTCTAGCACAGATACGCAGTATTTT. It yields the protein CASSHSASSTDTQYF.

This clonotype was observed many times. This chain joins TRBV12-3 or TRBV12-4 and TRBJ2-3; 13 bases align to TRBD2. The CDR3 sequence is 19 residues long. After removal of 3 bases from V and 0 bases from J, the junction contained 9 bases not matched to a gene. The CDR3 nucleotides are TGTGCCAGCAGTTTCCCAGGACTAGCGGGAGAGGGTAGCACAGATACGCAGTATTTT. It specifies CASSFPGLAGEGSTDTQYF.

At least ten counts were recorded for this clonotype. The J gene is TRBJ2-7, the V gene TRBV27; 10 bases line up with TRBD2. CDR1 MNHEY and CDR2 SMNVEV come from the germline V gene (reference sequence). With 4 bases clipped from V and 0 bases from J, the junction kept 6 bases outside the gene matches. This CDR3 contains 16 residues. The CDR3 reads CASSSSGGGSSYEQYF. CDR3 DNA: TGTGCCAGCAGTTCTAGCGGGGGAGGGAGCTCCTACGAGCAGTACTTC.

This clonotype was detected many times. One end of the junction varies from germline; a read error may be responsible. This chain joins TRBV11-2 and TRBJ2-7, with D perhaps TRBD2 (6 bases). The CDR3 covers 14 residues. Germline V gives CDR1 SGHAT, CDR2 FQNNGV. CDR3 nucleotides: TGTGCCAGCAGGGGCCCGGGAGAGTTGAGAGAGCAGTATTTC. It translates to CASRGPGELREQYF.

This clonotype appeared many times. The genes are TRBV28 and TRBJ2-7; 11 bases map to TRBD2. V gave up 3 bases and J gave up 4 bases; unmatched junction bases: 8. This CDR3 has 16 residues. From germline, CDR1 is MDHEN and CDR2 SYDVKM. The CDR3 is CASSFYTLAGGYEQYF. The CDR3, as DNA: TGTGCCAGCAGTTTCTACACCCTAGCGGGAGGATACGAGCAGTACTTC.